A single sample gave rise to the 20 T cell receptor beta chains below, sequenced in a study of shared clonotypes between healthy human individuals. The method was immunoSEQ multiplex PCR; TCRdb's version includes in-frame clones alone and lacks a portion of them. The table lists some 2.3 million clones, 93% of them singletons. The sequencing input was naive CD4+ T cells from PBMCs. Regarding subset: CD45RA+ positively selected. These receptor sequences come from a man between 18 and 35 years old in good health. Some clones in this sample may be carry-over from other donors' samples.

The V gene is TRBV7-9, the J gene TRBJ1-5, with a possible D match to TRBD1 (6 bases). Per germline, CDR1 SEHNR and CDR2 FQNEAQ (reference sequence). The V gene lost 5 bases and the J gene lost 1 base, with 12 bases spanning the gap. This CDR3 is built from 15 residues. CDR3 in amino acids: CASSVGQGSNQPQHF. The CDR3 nucleotides are TGTGCCAGCAGCGTTGGTCAGGGGAGCAATCAGCCCCAGCATTTT.

This chain joins TRBV10-2 and TRBJ2-2, with a weak D call TRBD1 (6 bases). This CDR3 comprises 18 residues. CDR1 is WSHSY, CDR2 SAAADI, per germline. The V and J ends lost 10 bases and 5 bases respectively, with 29 bases between them. DNA for the CDR3: TGCGCCACCAGGAACCGGCGAGGAAGGACAGATAAAACCGGGGAGCTGTTTTTT. It encodes CATRNRRGRTDKTGELFF.

This chain uses TRBV19 with TRBJ2-7; D not resolved. V lost 2 bases, J lost 1 base, and 12 bases lay in between. Germline V gives CDR1 LNHDA, CDR2 SQIVND (reference sequence). The CDR3 has 15 residues. The CDR3 region is CASSITVGGSYEQYF. CDR3 nucleotide sequence: TGTGCCAGTAGTATAACAGTGGGCGGATCCTACGAGCAGTACTTC.

The chain is built from TRBV4-2 and TRBJ2-2; D tentatively reads TRBD1 or TRBD2 (5 bases each). CDR1 and CDR2 from the germline V gene are LGHNA and YNFKEQ. The CDR3 sequence is 19 residues long. The V and J ends lost 1 base and 3 bases respectively, with 21 bases between them. CDR3: CASSQVQRPIRGDTGELFF. The CDR3 nucleotides read TGTGCCAGCAGCCAAGTCCAGCGCCCTATCCGAGGGGACACCGGGGAGCTGTTTTTT.

This sequence joins TRBV28 and TRBJ1-2; D gene unclear. V was cut by 3 bases and J by 8 bases, with 7 bases left in between. Germline-derived CDR1 and CDR2 are MDHEN and SYDVKM. The CDR3 is made up of 11 amino acids. CDR3 nucleotide sequence: TGTGCCAGCAGTTTCTTGACAGGCTACACCTTC. Amino acid sequence: CASSFLTGYTF.

The chain uses TRBV7-2 and TRBJ1-2; D remains ambiguous. V was shortened by 1 base and J by 2 bases, with 11 bases between the two germline ends. The germline V gene encodes CDR1 SGHTA and CDR2 FQGNSA. This CDR3 region has 15 residues. CDR3 DNA sequence: TGTGCCAGCAGCTTAGGTGGGAGGTTCAACTATGGCTACACCTTC. It yields the protein CASSLGGRFNYGYTF. Complete variable domain (other parts from reference TRBV7-2 and TRBJ1-2): GAGVSQSPSNKVTEKGKDVELRCDPISGHTALYWYRQSLGQGLEFLIYFQGNSAPDKSGLPSDRFSAERTGGSVSTLTIQRTQQEDSAVYLCASSLGGRFNYGYTFGSGTRLTVV.

There are a few counts of this clone. The same CDR3 is also encoded by other DNA sequences in this sample. The gene calls are TRBV27 and TRBJ2-7, with 9 positions matching TRBD1. The J segment lost 3 bases and the V segment lost 8 bases, leaving 2 bases of the junction unmatched. The germline V gene has CDR1 MNHEY and CDR2 SMNVEV (reference sequence). CDR3 length: 12 residues. This CDR3 reads CASRDRVYEQYF. CDR3 DNA sequence: TGTGCCAGCCGGGACAGGGTCTACGAGCAGTACTTC.

The J gene is TRBJ2-3, the V gene TRBV27; D is undetermined. V was pared by 4 bases and J by 2 bases, with 4 bases between. The germline V gene has CDR1 MNHEY and CDR2 SMNVEV (reference sequence). There are 12 residues in the CDR3. CDR3 nucleotide sequence: TGTGCCAGCAGTTCTCACACAGATACGCAGTATTTT. Translating gives CASSSHTDTQYF.

This clone has only one observation. This sequence joins TRBV5-5 and TRBJ2-5; 11 bases agree with TRBD2. Trimming at V came to 4 bases and at J to 5 bases, leaving 4 bases not matched to a gene. CDR3 length: 14 residues. Germline lookup yields CDR1 SGHKS and CDR2 YYEKEE (reference sequence). DNA of the CDR3: TGTGCCAGCAGCCTAGCGGGAGGAGGGGAGACCCAGTACTTC. Translated: CASSLAGGGETQYF.

CDR3 nucleotide sequence: TGTGCCAGCAGCCAACGACAGGGCTCGGGGCAGTTCTTC. This gives the protein CASSQRQGSGQFF. The gene calls are TRBV14 and TRBJ2-1; 7 bases are shared with TRBD1. The CDR3 is 13 residues long. The germline gives CDR1 SGHDN, CDR2 FVKESK. The V and J ends lost 2 bases and 12 bases, in that order; junction bases with no gene match: 7.

The V call is TRBV5-1, the J call TRBJ2-2; 7 positions agree with TRBD2. The trim removed 4 bases at V and 0 bases at J, leaving 3 bases unmatched. The CDR3 has 15 amino acids. Germline CDR1 and CDR2: SGHRS and YFSETQ. CDR3 sequence (DNA): TGCGCCAGCAGCCCCGGGGGGACGAACACCGGGGAGCTGTTTTTT. Amino acid sequence: CASSPGGTNTGELFF.

This chain joins TRBV4-1 and TRBJ1-2; possibly TRBD1 for D (6 bases). Trimming left V 1 base short and J 4 bases short, with 13 bases between. Looked up from germline, CDR1 is MGHRA and CDR2 is YSYEKL. The CDR3 has 15 residues. CDR3 DNA sequence: TGCGCCAGCAGCCAAGGAGGGGGAGGGAGCTATGGCTACACCTTC. This sequence encodes CASSQGGGGSYGYTF.

The chain couples TRBV15 to TRBJ2-2, with 9 nucleotides matching TRBD1. The V segment lost 7 bases and the J segment 7 bases; nucleotides outside the gene matches: 13. CDR3 length: 16 amino acids. Germline V gives CDR1 LNHNV, CDR2 YYDKDF (reference sequence). CDR3 protein: CATTRPGQGSNGELFF. The CDR3 bases are TGTGCCACCACACGACCGGGACAGGGTTCGAACGGGGAGCTGTTTTTT.

CDR3 region: CASSQVSSPSSYNEQFF. Here the CDR3 DNA reads TGCGCCAGCAGCCAAGTCTCTAGCCCGAGCTCCTACAATGAGCAGTTCTTC. V gene TRBV4-1 combines with J gene TRBJ2-1, with D possibly matching TRBD2 (5 bases). V lost 1 base and J lost 0, with 13 bases in between. The germline V gene encodes CDR1 MGHRA and CDR2 YSYEKL. The CDR3 runs 17 residues.

A single count supports this clone. The chain has TRBV5-1 and TRBJ2-4; weak D call: TRBD2 (5 bases). Germline assignment: CDR1 SGHRS and CDR2 YFSETQ. Trimming took off 0 bases at V and 4 bases at J, with 11 bases between the two ends. CDR3 length: 15 amino acids. The DNA for the CDR3 is TGCGCCAGCAGCTTGGTCGTAGGCGGGAAAAACATTCAGTACTTC. This codes for CASSLVVGGKNIQYF.

CDR3 sequence (DNA): TGTGCCTGCGGAGAGCGGGAGACCCAGTACTTC. Translated: CACGERETQYF. This chain links TRBV30 with TRBJ2-5; D is possibly TRBD2 (5 bases). The germline gives CDR1 GTSNPN, CDR2 SVGIG (reference sequence). V was cut by 6 bases and J by 5 bases, with 10 bases left in between. The CDR3 is 11 residues long.

V usage is TRBV4-3 and J usage is TRBJ2-7, with 9 bases aligning to TRBD2. The CDR3 has 19 residues. The trim removed 0 bases at V and 0 bases at J, leaving 12 bases unmatched. Germline assignment: CDR1 LGHNA and CDR2 YSLEER. CDR3 coding DNA: TGCGCCAGCAGCCAAGATAGAGGTAGCGGGAGAATGGGCTCCTACGAGCAGTACTTC. Its protein is CASSQDRGSGRMGSYEQYF.

This chain connects TRBV28 to TRBJ1-2; a possible D gene is TRBD1 (5 bases). Germline CDR1 is MDHEN and CDR2 is SYDVKM. CDR3 length equals 16 residues. Trimming removed 5 bases at V and 4 bases at J, with 20 bases between. CDR3 nucleotides: TGTGCCAGCAGTCTCCTTTCGCCGGGACGGAGCTATGGCTACACCTTC. Translation gives CASSLLSPGRSYGYTF.

This clone appeared a few times. The chain combines TRBV2 with TRBJ1-1, with 8 bases fitting TRBD1. The V gene's germline CDR1 is SNHLY and CDR2 FYNNEI. V was pared by 6 bases and J by 1 base, with 4 bases of the junction left unmatched. The length of the CDR3 is 14 residues. The CDR3 DNA reads as TGTGCCAGCAGGATTACAGGGGGGAACACTGAAGCTTTCTTT. This sequence encodes CASRITGGNTEAFF.

This clone was detected only a few times. V gene TRBV10-3 combines with J gene TRBJ1-1, with a tentative D call TRBD1 (5 bases). This CDR3 spans 12 amino acids. The germline CDR1 and CDR2 sequences are ENHRY and SYGVKD. Between the trimmed V and J ends, which lost 8 bases and 4 bases, there was a span of 11 bases. Here the CDR3 reads CAILGGGTEAFF. DNA for the CDR3: TGTGCCATCCTTGGGGGAGGCACTGAAGCTTTCTTT.